The 30 T cell receptor beta chains below come from one sample, sequenced in a study of T cell changes during pregnancy in multiple sclerosis. The data were produced by immunoSEQ multiplex PCR, yet TCRdb's version contains in-frame clones alone and is incomplete. In the table there are roughly 61,000 clones, approximately 94% of which are singletons. The sequenced sample was CD8+ T cells from peripheral blood mononuclear cells, obtained after pregnancy. Source of these receptors: a female donor with multiple sclerosis, enrolled in a pregnancy study.

The chain is built from TRBV5-6 and TRBJ2-1; 7 bases line up with TRBD2. Germline V gene sequence: CDR1 SGHDT, CDR2 YYEEEE. V gave up 1 base and J gave up 3 bases; unmatched junction bases: 7. The CDR3 is made up of 16 amino acids. CDR3 DNA sequence: TGTGCCAGCAGCTTGTTCGCAGCGGGAATCTACAATGAGCAGTTCTTC. This codes for CASSLFAAGIYNEQFF.

The chain couples TRBV21-1 to TRBJ2-1; the table's TRBD1 call for D was not verified on the DNA. TRBV21-1 is tagged as a pseudogene. The CDR3 loop spans 20 amino acids. The CDR3 here is CASSTKSRDREGPQVGEQFF. As DNA, the CDR3 is TGTGCCAGCAGCACAAAGTCCCGGGACAGGGAGGGGCCGCAAGTGGGTGAGCAGTTCTTC.

This chain connects TRBV19 to TRBJ2-1; weak D call: TRBD2 (5 bases). This CDR3 has 15 amino acids. CDR1 and CDR2 (germline): LNHDA, SQIVND (reference sequence). Trimming cost V 3 bases and J 3 bases, with 12 bases left between them. CDR3 in amino acids: CASSMTLADYNEQFF. The CDR3 DNA follows: TGTGCCAGTAGTATGACGCTAGCAGACTACAATGAGCAGTTCTTC. Combining the CDR3 with reference TRBV19 and TRBJ2-1 gives the whole variable domain DGGITQSPKYLFRKEGQNVTLSCEQNLNHDAMYWYRQDPGQGLRLIYYSQIVNDFQKGDIAEGYSVSREKKESFPLTVTSAQKNPTAFYLCASSMTLADYNEQFFGPGTRLTVL.

The chain has TRBV6-6 and TRBJ1-1; 7 bases are shared with TRBD1. Germline V gene data show CDR1 as MNHNY and CDR2 as SVGAGI (reference sequence). With 4 bases clipped from V and 5 bases from J, the junction kept 7 bases outside the gene matches. CDR3 size: 14 residues. The CDR3 loop is CASSLGQTRTEAFF. In nucleotides, the CDR3 is TGTGCCAGCAGTTTGGGACAGACGAGAACTGAAGCTTTCTTT.

This chain uses TRBV5-1 with TRBJ2-2; 9 bases are shared with TRBD2. From germline, CDR1 is SGHRS and CDR2 YFSETQ. Trimming took 0 bases from V and 2 from J; bases not matched to a gene: 2. This CDR3 has 16 residues. The CDR3 reads CASSLGLAVNTGELFF. CDR3 DNA: TGCGCCAGCAGCTTGGGACTAGCGGTAAACACCGGGGAGCTGTTTTTT. Looking up the rest from reference TRBV5-1 and TRBJ2-2 gives the full variable domain: KAGVTQTPRYLIKTRGQQVTLSCSPISGHRSVSWYQQTPGQGLQFLFEYFSETQRNKGNFPGRFSGRQFSNSRSEMNVSTLELGDSALYLCASSLGLAVNTGELFFGEGSRLTVL.

This chain joins TRBV5-6 and TRBJ2-7; possible D gene TRBD2, 6 bases. Germline V gene data show CDR1 as SGHDT and CDR2 as YYEEEE. V was pared by 2 bases and J by 0 bases, with 12 bases between. The CDR3 runs 15 residues. The CDR3 DNA sequence: TGTGCCAGCAGCTTTTCGGGGGAATCCTCCTACGAGCAGTACTTC. This sequence encodes CASSFSGESSYEQYF. Drawing the rest from reference TRBV5-6 and TRBJ2-7, the complete variable domain is DAGVTQSPTHLIKTRGQQVTLRCSPKSGHDTVSWYQQALGQGPQFIFQYYEEEERQRGNFPDRFSGHQFPNYSSELNVNALLLGDSALYLCASSFSGESSYEQYFGPGTRLTVT.

The chain is built from TRBV5-6 and TRBJ2-3; 9 bases agree with TRBD1. V was pared by 2 bases and J by 4 bases, with 2 bases of the junction left unmatched. CDR1 SGHDT and CDR2 YYEEEE come from the germline V gene. This CDR3 region has 14 residues. Written as DNA, the CDR3 is TGTGCCAGCAGCTTAAGGACAGGGGCAGATACGCAGTATTTT. Residues: CASSLRTGADTQYF.

This chain's CDR3 is CASSPGQTITEAFF. CDR3 nucleotide sequence: TGTGCCAGCAGCCCGGGACAGACAATCACTGAAGCTTTCTTT. The rearrangement joins TRBV27 to TRBJ1-1; the match to TRBD1 covers 7 bases. The CDR3 has 14 residues. Unmatched junction bases numbered 8, after V lost 6 bases and J lost 4 bases. Germline V CDR1 and CDR2: MNHEY, SMNVEV (reference sequence).

V gene TRBV19 combines with J gene TRBJ2-1; 7 nucleotides agree with TRBD2. In germline, CDR1 is LNHDA, CDR2 SQIVND (reference sequence). Trimming removed 1 base from V and 0 bases from J; junction bases left unmatched: 3. CDR3 size: 16 residues. CDR3 in amino acids: CASSIVGGGSYNEQFF. As DNA, the CDR3 is TGTGCCAGTAGTATAGTAGGCGGGGGCTCCTACAATGAGCAGTTCTTC.

CDR3 region: CASSPGTSGPYEQYF. The CDR3 nucleotides are TGTGCCAGCAGTCCCGGGACTAGCGGGCCCTACGAGCAGTACTTC. The chain has TRBV27 and TRBJ2-7; 12 nucleotides agree with TRBD2. Germline CDR1 reads MNHEY; CDR2 reads SMNVEV (reference sequence). Trimming cost V 5 bases and J 2 bases; bases outside gene matches: 4. The CDR3 contains 15 residues.

The chain uses TRBV27 and TRBJ1-2; D is possibly TRBD1 (6 bases). There are 19 residues in the CDR3. V was trimmed by 4 bases and J by 0 bases, leaving 24 bases between them. Germline CDR1 and CDR2: MNHEY and SMNVEV (reference sequence). CDR3 protein: CASSYMARGPESTNYGYTF. CDR3 in DNA: TGTGCCAGCAGTTATATGGCCAGGGGCCCAGAAAGTACTAACTATGGCTACACCTTC.

This chain joins TRBV21-1 and TRBJ2-1; TRBD2 reflects the table's D call only, with no check against the DNA. TRBV21-1 has pseudogene status. This CDR3 is 14 amino acids long. The CDR3 DNA reads TGTGCCAGCGCCCCGGGACTGCAATACAATGAGCAGTTCTTC. Protein sequence: CASAPGLQYNEQFF.

The CDR3 loop is CASSSRYDRDQETQYF. The CDR3, as DNA: TGTGCCAGCAGCTCCCGTTATGACAGGGACCAAGAGACCCAGTACTTC. The chain carries TRBV5-6 and TRBJ2-5; 7 bases align to TRBD1. The germline gives CDR1 SGHDT, CDR2 YYEEEE. The V gene end was trimmed by 3 bases and the J gene end by 0 bases; junction bases not matched to a gene: 8. The CDR3 has 16 residues. Full variable domain (remainder filled in from reference TRBV5-6 and TRBJ2-5): DAGVTQSPTHLIKTRGQQVTLRCSPKSGHDTVSWYQQALGQGPQFIFQYYEEEERQRGNFPDRFSGHQFPNYSSELNVNALLLGDSALYLCASSSRYDRDQETQYFGPGTRLLVL.

V and J are TRBV5-1 and TRBJ2-7, with D perhaps TRBD2 (6 bases). The CDR3 loop spans 15 amino acids. Trimming took off 4 bases at V and 4 bases at J, with 18 bases between the two ends. The germline V gene encodes CDR1 SGHRS and CDR2 YFSETQ. CDR3 in amino acids: CASSRSDEGGYEQYF. CDR3 in DNA: TGCGCCAGCAGCCGGAGCGATGAGGGAGGTTACGAGCAGTACTTC.

This sequence joins TRBV19 and TRBJ1-1, with 8 bases fitting TRBD1. CDR1 and CDR2 (germline): LNHDA, SQIVND (reference sequence). The CDR3 consists of 14 residues. Trimming removed 5 bases from V and 3 bases from J; junction bases left unmatched: 5. The CDR3 DNA follows: TGTGCCAGTAGTGGACAGGGATCAGACACTGAAGCTTTCTTT. It encodes CASSGQGSDTEAFF.

The gene calls are TRBV28 and TRBJ1-1; possibly TRBD1 for D (5 bases). This CDR3 is built from 18 residues. From germline, CDR1 is MDHEN and CDR2 SYDVKM. V lost 2 bases and J 0 bases, leaving 19 bases between the germline ends. In nucleotides, the CDR3 is TGTGCCAGCAGTTTAACCTCGGGGGAGGGGCGGATGAACACTGAAGCTTTCTTT. Translated: CASSLTSGEGRMNTEAFF. Looking up the rest from reference TRBV28 and TRBJ1-1 gives the full variable domain: DVKVTQSSRYLVKRTGEKVFLECVQDMDHENMFWYRQDPGLGLRLIYFSYDVKMKEKGDIPEGYSVSREKKERFSLILESASTNQTSMYLCASSLTSGEGRMNTEAFFGQGTRLTVV.

This clone has just one count. The V call is TRBV28, the J call TRBJ1-2, with TRBD1 matching 12 bases. The junction had 5 bases not matched to a gene; V was cut back by 5 bases and J by 7 bases. CDR1 and CDR2 from the germline V gene are MDHEN and SYDVKM. The CDR3 contains 14 residues. The CDR3, as DNA: TGTGCCAGCAGTCCGGGACAGGGGGCGAGTGGCTACACCTTC. The encoded protein is CASSPGQGASGYTF.

A single count supports this clone. This chain links TRBV11-3 with TRBJ2-1; TRBD2 matches 12 bases. The CDR3 is made up of 15 amino acids. Germline-derived CDR1 and CDR2 are SGHNT and YENEEA. Trimming cost V 5 bases and J 5 bases; bases outside gene matches: 4. The CDR3 reads CASSPTSGRNNEQFF. The DNA of the CDR3 is TGTGCCAGCAGCCCTACTAGCGGGAGGAACAATGAGCAGTTCTTC.

The chain couples TRBV7-3 to TRBJ1-1; perhaps TRBD1 as D (5 bases). Germline lookup yields CDR1 SGHTA and CDR2 FQGTGA. Trimming pared 5 bases from V and 4 bases from J, leaving 14 bases between. There are 14 residues in the CDR3. CDR3 bases: TGTGCCAGCAGCCCCCAGAGGGGAGGCACTGAAGCTTTCTTT. Its translation is CASSPQRGGTEAFF.

The chain combines TRBV9 with TRBJ1-2; D uncertain. Germline CDR1 SGDLS, CDR2 YYNGEE. Trimming took off 2 bases at V and 0 bases at J, with 17 bases between the two ends. The CDR3 runs to 17 residues. The CDR3 region has the DNA TGTGCCAGCAGCGTGCCTTCCGGGGATACCGCTAACTATGGCTACACCTTC. Protein product: CASSVPSGDTANYGYTF.

This chain joins TRBV2 and TRBJ2-7, with 7 nucleotides matching TRBD2. The CDR3 sequence is 15 residues long. The germline CDR1 and CDR2 sequences are SNHLY and FYNNEI. V lost 1 base and J lost 6; bases outside the gene matches: 9. CDR3 sequence reads: CASSEGGGTQTEQYF. For the CDR3, the DNA is TGTGCCAGCAGTGAAGGGGGGGGGACCCAGACCGAGCAGTACTTC.

The V call is TRBV4-1, the J call TRBJ2-7, with a possible D match to TRBD1 (6 bases). Germline V gene sequence: CDR1 MGHRA, CDR2 YSYEKL. The CDR3 spans 16 residues. V lost 0 bases and J lost 3, with 15 bases in between. The CDR3 here is CASSQDRGGRYYEQYF. CDR3 nucleotides: TGCGCCAGCAGCCAAGATCGTGGGGGCCGCTACTACGAGCAGTACTTC.

The J gene is TRBJ2-7, the V gene TRBV13; D possibly corresponds to TRBD2 (5 bases). Per germline, CDR1 PRHDT and CDR2 FYEKMQ (reference sequence). This CDR3 has 12 amino acids. With 3 bases removed from V and 6 bases from J, the gap between germline ends came to 9 bases. CDR3 sequence: CASSFAAGEQYF. CDR3 DNA sequence: TGTGCCAGCAGCTTTGCTGCGGGCGAGCAGTACTTC.

This rearrangement joins TRBV7-9 to TRBJ2-2; possible D gene TRBD1, 5 bases. Germline values: CDR1 SEHNR, CDR2 FQNEAQ (reference sequence). Trimming stripped 5 bases from V and 5 bases from J, with 12 bases between. CDR3 length: 14 amino acids. The CDR3 sequence is CASSADSSTGELFF. Here the CDR3 DNA reads TGTGCCAGCAGCGCCGACAGTTCTACCGGGGAGCTGTTTTTT.

The chain is built from TRBV5-1 and TRBJ2-1; TRBD2 matches 11 bases. CDR1 and CDR2 from the germline V gene are SGHRS and YFSETQ. With 5 bases clipped from V and 7 bases from J, the junction kept 8 bases outside the gene matches. The CDR3 consists of 15 residues. The CDR3 reads CASRTGTSGSNEQFF. The CDR3 DNA reads TGCGCCAGCAGGACCGGGACTAGCGGTTCTAATGAGCAGTTCTTC.

This sequence joins TRBV19 and TRBJ2-1; perhaps TRBD2 as D (5 bases). The CDR3 consists of 14 residues. Trimming stripped 3 bases from V and 6 bases from J, with 12 bases between. In germline, CDR1 is LNHDA, CDR2 SQIVND (reference sequence). CDR3 in DNA: TGTGCCAGTAGTATGGGCGGGCCCCGCAATGAGCAGTTCTTC. Its translation is CASSMGGPRNEQFF.

The V gene is TRBV11-2, the J gene TRBJ2-1, with 10 nucleotides matching TRBD1. CDR3 length: 16 residues. After removal of 5 bases from V and 4 bases from J, the junction contained 8 bases not matched to a gene. Germline CDR1 SGHAT, CDR2 FQNNGV. CDR3 sequence: CASSHLGQGSYNEQFF. CDR3 sequence (DNA): TGTGCCAGCAGCCACCTGGGACAGGGGTCTTACAATGAGCAGTTCTTC.

The CDR3 protein is CASRGLAGADTQYF. The DNA for the CDR3 is TGTGCCAGCAGGGGACTAGCGGGGGCAGATACGCAGTATTTT. The chain uses TRBV25-1 and TRBJ2-3; 14 nucleotides agree with TRBD2. CDR1 is MGHDK and CDR2 is SYGVNS in the germline V gene. Unmatched junction bases numbered 0, after V lost 6 bases and J lost 4 bases. This CDR3 region has 14 residues.

The rearrangement links TRBV7-9 to TRBJ2-7; a possible D gene is TRBD2 (6 bases). Germline CDR1 is SEHNR and CDR2 is FQNEAQ (reference sequence). The V end lost 6 bases, the J end lost 4 bases, and 16 bases lay between the germline ends. The CDR3 extends over 14 amino acids. In nucleotides, the CDR3 is TGTGCCAGCAGTTCCAGGGAGGACGGGTACGAGCAGTACTTC. Residues: CASSSREDGYEQYF.

This chain links TRBV27 with TRBJ1-5; D not resolved. The V gene lost 5 bases and the J gene lost 0 bases, with 11 bases spanning the gap. Germline CDR1 and CDR2: MNHEY and SMNVEV (reference sequence). The CDR3 runs 15 residues. CDR3 protein: CASSDLSYSNQPQHF. The CDR3 bases are TGTGCCAGCAGTGACTTGTCTTATAGCAATCAGCCCCAGCATTTT.